What follows is one T cell receptor beta chain and its context. The antigen remains undetermined. The junction shows a germline mismatch at one end, possibly a read error. Per sorted-subset replicate PCR, input was approximately 210 ng DNA, representing roughly 30,000 T cell genomes. Using immunoSEQ multiplex PCR, the repertoire was profiled, and TCRdb retains in-frame clones only, with some absent. The repertoire holds about 770,000 clones, with around 70% as singletons. Germline assignment: CDR1 MRHNA and CDR2 SNTAGT. The CDR3 has 15 residues. The data belong to a study of shared clonotypes between healthy human individuals. Whole-study results and caveats: Estimated richness was generally greater in naive than memory subsets. Rarefaction demonstrated incomplete sorted-subset sequencing despite large depth.

The TCR originated in a woman between 25 and 40 years old in good health. The chain is built from TRBV6-4 and TRBJ2-3, with 10 bases aligning to TRBD2. The sequenced sample was memory CD4+ T cells sorted from blood. Stated subset: CD45RA-negative fraction. The CDR3 is CASSDSTSGETERYF. The CDR3 bases are TGTGCCAGCAGCGACTCCACTAGCGGGGAGACCGAGCGGTATTTT.